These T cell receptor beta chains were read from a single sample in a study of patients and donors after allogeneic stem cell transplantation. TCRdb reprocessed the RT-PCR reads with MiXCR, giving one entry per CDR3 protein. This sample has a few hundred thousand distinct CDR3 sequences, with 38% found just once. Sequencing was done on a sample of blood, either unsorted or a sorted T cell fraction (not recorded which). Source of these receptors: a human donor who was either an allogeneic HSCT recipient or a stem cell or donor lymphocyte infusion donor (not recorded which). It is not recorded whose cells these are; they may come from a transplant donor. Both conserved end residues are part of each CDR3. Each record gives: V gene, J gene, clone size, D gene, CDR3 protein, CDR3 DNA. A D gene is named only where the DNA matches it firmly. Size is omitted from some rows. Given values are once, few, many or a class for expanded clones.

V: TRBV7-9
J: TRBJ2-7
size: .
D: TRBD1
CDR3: CASGQGYYEQYF
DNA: TGTGCCAGCGGACAGGGGTACTACGAGCAGTACTTC

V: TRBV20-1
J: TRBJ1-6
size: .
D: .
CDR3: CSARDRRKASYNSPLHF
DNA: TGCAGTGCTAGAGATAGGCGGAAAGCTTCCTATAATTCACCCCTCCACTTT

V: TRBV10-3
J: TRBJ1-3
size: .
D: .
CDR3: CAIISGSGNTIYF
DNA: TGTGCCATCATATCAGGCTCTGGAAACACCATATATTTT

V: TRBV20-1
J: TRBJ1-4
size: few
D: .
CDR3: CSGTERGEKLFF
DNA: TGCAGTGGGACAGAAAGGGGTGAAAAACTGTTTTTT

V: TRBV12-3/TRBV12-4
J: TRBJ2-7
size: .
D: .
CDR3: CASSLAGTYSYEQYF
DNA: TGTGCCAGCAGTTTAGCGGGCACTTACTCCTACGAGCAGTACTTC

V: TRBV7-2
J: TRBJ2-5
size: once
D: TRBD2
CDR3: CASSFSGGQTQYF
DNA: TGTGCCAGCAGCTTTAGCGGGGGGCAGACCCAGTACTTC

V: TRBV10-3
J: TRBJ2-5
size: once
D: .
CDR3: CAISESRERTQYF
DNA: TGTGCCATCAGTGAGTCGAGGGAACGGACCCAGTACTTC

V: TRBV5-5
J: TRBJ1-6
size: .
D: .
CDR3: CASSYPGQSSYNSPLHF
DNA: TGTGCCAGCAGCTACCCCGGGCAGAGCTCCTATAATTCACCCCTCCACTTT

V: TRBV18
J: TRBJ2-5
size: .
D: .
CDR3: CASSPPEGIQETQYF
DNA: TGTGCCAGCTCACCACCCGAAGGGATCCAAGAGACCCAGTACTTC

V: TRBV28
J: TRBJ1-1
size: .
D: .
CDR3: CASSFGTTSTEAFF
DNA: TGTGCCAGCAGTTTCGGGACAACTAGCACTGAAGCTTTCTTT

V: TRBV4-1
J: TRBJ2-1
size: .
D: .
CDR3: CASSQDPNYNEQFF
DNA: TGCGCCAGCAGCCAAGACCCTAACTACAATGAGCAGTTCTTC

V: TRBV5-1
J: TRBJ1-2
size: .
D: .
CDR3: CASSLGRGNYGYTF
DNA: TGCGCCAGCAGCTTGGGCAGGGGTAACTATGGCTACACCTTC

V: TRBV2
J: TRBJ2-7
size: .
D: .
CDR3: CASSEVRQPTEQYF
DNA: TGTGCCAGCAGTGAAGTTAGACAGCCAACCGAGCAGTACTTC

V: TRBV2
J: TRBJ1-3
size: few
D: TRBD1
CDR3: CASRDRGRGGNTIYF
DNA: TGTGCCAGCAGGGACAGGGGGCGTGGAGGAAACACCATATATTTT

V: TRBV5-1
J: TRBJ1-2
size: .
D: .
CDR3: CASSLAEDGYTF
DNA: TGCGCCAGCAGCTTGGCCGAGGACGGCTACACCTTC

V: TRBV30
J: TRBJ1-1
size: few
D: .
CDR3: CAWSWVSDTYMNTEAFF
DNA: TGTGCCTGGAGTTGGGTTTCAGATACCTACATGAACACTGAAGCTTTCTTT

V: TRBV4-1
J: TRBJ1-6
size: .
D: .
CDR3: CASSPQIGNSPLHF
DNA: TGCGCCAGCAGCCCACAGATTGGGAATTCACCCCTCCACTTT

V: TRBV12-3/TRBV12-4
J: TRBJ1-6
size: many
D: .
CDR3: CASSSPSDRSLHF
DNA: TGTGCCAGCAGTTCCCCCAGTGACAGGTCCCTCCACTTT

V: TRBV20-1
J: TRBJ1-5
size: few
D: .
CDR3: CSAREHARNQPQHF
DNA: TGCAGTGCTAGAGAACATGCCAGGAATCAGCCCCAGCATTTT

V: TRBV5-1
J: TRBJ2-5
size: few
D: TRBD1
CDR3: CASSSGQGRIETQYF
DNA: TGCGCCAGCAGCTCGGGACAGGGGAGGATCGAGACCCAGTACTTC

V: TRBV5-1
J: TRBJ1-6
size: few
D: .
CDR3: CASSTGTDNSPLHF
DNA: TGCGCCAGCAGCACCGGGACGGACAATTCACCCCTCCACTTT

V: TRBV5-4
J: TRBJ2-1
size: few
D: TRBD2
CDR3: CASSLTSGAFREQFF
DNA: TGTGCCAGCAGCTTGACTAGCGGGGCGTTCAGAGAGCAGTTCTTC

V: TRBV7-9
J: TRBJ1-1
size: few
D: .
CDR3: CASSLGPGSEAFF
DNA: TGTGCCAGCAGCTTAGGCCCGGGAAGCGAGGCTTTCTTT

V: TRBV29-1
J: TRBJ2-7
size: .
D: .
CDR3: CSVDLTGTGEQYF
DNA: TGCAGCGTTGACCTAACAGGGACTGGCGAGCAGTACTTC

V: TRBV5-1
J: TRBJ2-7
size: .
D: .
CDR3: CASSLPQMGYEQYF
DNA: TGCGCCAGCAGCTTGCCACAGATGGGCTACGAGCAGTACTTC

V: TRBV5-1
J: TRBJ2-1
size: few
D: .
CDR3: CASSPGQTSNNEQFF
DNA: TGCGCCAGCAGCCCGGGACAAACATCCAACAATGAGCAGTTCTTC

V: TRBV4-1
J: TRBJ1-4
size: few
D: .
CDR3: CASSQGGRPDEKLFF
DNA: TGCGCCAGCAGCCAAGGAGGACGACCGGATGAAAAACTGTTTTTT

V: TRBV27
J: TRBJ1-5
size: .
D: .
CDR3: CASSLSDIVNQPQHF
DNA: TGTGCCAGCAGTTTATCGGACATAGTGAATCAGCCCCAGCATTTT

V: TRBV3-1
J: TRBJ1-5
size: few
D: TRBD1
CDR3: CASSQDNRGQPQHF
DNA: TGTGCCAGCAGCCAAGATAACAGGGGTCAGCCCCAGCATTTT

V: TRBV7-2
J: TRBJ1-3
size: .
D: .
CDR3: CASSFGKGTGNTIYF
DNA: TGTGCCAGCAGCTTCGGGAAGGGTACTGGAAACACCATATATTTT

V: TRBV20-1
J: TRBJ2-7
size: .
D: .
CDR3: CSARVRSYEQYF
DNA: TGCAGTGCTAGGGTCAGGTCCTACGAGCAGTACTTC

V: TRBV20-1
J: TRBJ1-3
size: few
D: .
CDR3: CSARDWGTGNTIYF
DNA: TGCAGTGCTAGAGATTGGGGAACTGGAAACACCATATATTTT

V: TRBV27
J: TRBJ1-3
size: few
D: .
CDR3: CASSPTVHSGNTIYF
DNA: TGTGCCAGCAGTCCAACAGTGCACTCTGGAAACACCATATATTTT

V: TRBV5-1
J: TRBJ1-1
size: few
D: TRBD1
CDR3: CASTRTGKNTEAFF
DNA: TGCGCCAGCACCCGGACAGGGAAGAACACTGAAGCTTTCTTT

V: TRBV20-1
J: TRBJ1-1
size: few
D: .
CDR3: CSARGLWGYTEAFF
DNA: TGCAGTGCTAGAGGGCTATGGGGTTACACTGAAGCTTTCTTT

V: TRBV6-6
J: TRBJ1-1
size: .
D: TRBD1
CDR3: CASSNPQGITEAFF
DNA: TGTGCCAGCAGTAACCCACAGGGGATCACTGAAGCTTTCTTT

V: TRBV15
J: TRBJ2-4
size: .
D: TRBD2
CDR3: CATSSTNGRRAKNIQYF
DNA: TGTGCCACCAGCAGTACCAACGGGAGGAGGGCCAAAAACATTCAGTACTTC

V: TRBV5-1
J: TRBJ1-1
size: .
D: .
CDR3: CASSHPSRGDTEAFF
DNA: TGCGCCAGCAGCCACCCAAGTCGGGGGGACACTGAAGCTTTCTTT

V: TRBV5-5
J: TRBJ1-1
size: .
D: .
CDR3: CASSLTGFNTEAFF
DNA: TGTGCCAGCAGCTTGACAGGGTTCAACACTGAAGCTTTCTTT

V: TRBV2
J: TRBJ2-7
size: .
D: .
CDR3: CASSEIQGSYEQYF
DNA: TGTGCCAGCAGTGAAATTCAGGGGTCCTACGAGCAGTACTTC

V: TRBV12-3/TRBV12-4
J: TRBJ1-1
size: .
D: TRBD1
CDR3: CASSLKGASEAFF
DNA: TGTGCCAGCAGCTTAAAGGGGGCTAGTGAAGCTTTCTTT

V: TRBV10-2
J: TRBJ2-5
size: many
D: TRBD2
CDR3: CASSDSGRGGIRYF
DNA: TGCGCCAGCAGTGACTCGGGACGGGGGGGCATACGGTACTTC

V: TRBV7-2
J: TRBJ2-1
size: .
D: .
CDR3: CASSLVLWVEQFF
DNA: TGTGCCAGCAGCTTAGTATTGTGGGTTGAGCAGTTCTTC

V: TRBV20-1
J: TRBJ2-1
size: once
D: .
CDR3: CSARDVDEQFF
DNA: TGCAGTGCTAGAGATGTGGATGAGCAGTTCTTC

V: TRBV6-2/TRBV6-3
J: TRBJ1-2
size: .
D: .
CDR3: CASSYGQNAYGYTF
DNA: TGTGCCAGCAGTTACGGGCAGAACGCCTATGGCTACACCTTC

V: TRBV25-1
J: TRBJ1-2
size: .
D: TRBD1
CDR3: CASRQGNYGYTF
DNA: TGTGCCAGCCGACAGGGGAACTATGGCTACACCTTC

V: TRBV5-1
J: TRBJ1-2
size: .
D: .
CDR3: CASAEKISTLAYGYTF
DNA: TGCGCCAGCGCCGAAAAAATCAGCACTTTGGCCTATGGCTACACCTTC

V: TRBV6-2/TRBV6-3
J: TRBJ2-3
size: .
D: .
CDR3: CAIQESTDTQYF
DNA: TGTGCCATCCAGGAAAGCACAGATACGCAGTATTTT

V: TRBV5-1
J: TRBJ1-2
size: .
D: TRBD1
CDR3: CASRPRQGNGYTF
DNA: TGCGCCAGCAGACCAAGACAGGGAAATGGCTACACCTTC

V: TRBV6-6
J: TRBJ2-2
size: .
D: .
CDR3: CASSTQGVGTGELFF
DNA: TGTGCCAGCAGTACACAGGGAGTCGGCACCGGGGAGCTGTTTTTT

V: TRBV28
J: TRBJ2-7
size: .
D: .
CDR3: CASRGMGDYEQYF
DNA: TGTGCCAGCAGGGGGATGGGAGACTACGAGCAGTACTTC

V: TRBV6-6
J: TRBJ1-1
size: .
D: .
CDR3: CASSRVGGGAEAFF
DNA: TGTGCCAGCAGCCGCGTCGGGGGGGGCGCTGAAGCTTTCTTT

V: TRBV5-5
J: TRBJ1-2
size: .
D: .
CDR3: CASSHLGNYGYTF
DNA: TGTGCCAGCAGCCATTTGGGTAACTATGGCTACACCTTC

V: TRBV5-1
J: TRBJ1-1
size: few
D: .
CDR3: CASAVWGMGRTEAFF
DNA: TGCGCCAGCGCGGTATGGGGGATGGGAAGGACTGAAGCTTTCTTT

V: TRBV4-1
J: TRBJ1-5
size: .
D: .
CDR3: CASSQERRNQPQHF
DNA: TGCGCCAGCAGCCAAGAGCGGAGGAATCAGCCCCAGCATTTT

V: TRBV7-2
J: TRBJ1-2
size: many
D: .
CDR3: CASGRVFYGYTF
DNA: TGTGCCAGCGGAAGGGTGTTCTACGGCTACACCTTC